Listed below are T cell receptor beta chains from one sample, sequenced in a study of T cells in Graves' hyperthyroidism and ophthalmopathy. Each CDR3 protein gets one entry after TCRdb re-called the multiplex PCR reads with MiXCR. Of approximately 480,000 distinct CDR3 sequences in the sample, around 21% were seen once. Material: blood. The origin of the receptors is a man younger than 35 with Graves' hyperthyroidism. CDR3s include the opening cysteine and the closing phenylalanine or tryptophan. Fields, in order: J gene, D gene, V gene, clone size, CDR3 protein, CDR3 DNA. A D gene is named only where the DNA matches it firmly. Clone size is shown for a subset of rows, as once, few, many or a class of expanded clone.

J gene: TRBJ1-1
D gene: -
V gene: TRBV19
clone size: many
CDR3 protein: CASSKVMNTEAFF
CDR3 DNA: TGTGCCAGTAGTAAGGTGATGAACACTGAAGCTTTCTTT

J gene: TRBJ2-5
D gene: -
V gene: TRBV7-2
clone size: once
CDR3 protein: CASSSAHETQYF
CDR3 DNA: TGTGCCAGCAGCTCGGCGCACGAGACCCAGTACTTC

J gene: TRBJ1-1
D gene: -
V gene: TRBV12-3/TRBV12-4
clone size: many
CDR3 protein: CASSLGDRNTEAFF
CDR3 DNA: TGTGCCAGCAGTTTAGGTGACAGGAACACTGAAGCTTTCTTT

J gene: TRBJ2-4
D gene: -
V gene: TRBV14
clone size: many
CDR3 protein: CASSQGRFKNIQYF
CDR3 DNA: TGTGCCAGCAGCCAAGGGAGGTTTAAAAACATTCAGTACTTC

J gene: TRBJ1-1
D gene: -
V gene: TRBV19
clone size: many
CDR3 protein: CASSMGEGTEAFF
CDR3 DNA: TGTGCCAGTAGTATGGGGGAAGGGACTGAAGCTTTCTTT

J gene: TRBJ2-7
D gene: TRBD1
V gene: TRBV12-3/TRBV12-4
clone size: -
CDR3 protein: CASTQGDRVYEQYF
CDR3 DNA: TGTGCCAGCACTCAAGGAGACAGGGTCTACGAGCAGTACTTC

J gene: TRBJ1-3
D gene: -
V gene: TRBV28
clone size: few
CDR3 protein: CASSSISLTGSGNTIYF
CDR3 DNA: TGTGCCAGCAGTTCCATCTCGTTGACAGGCTCTGGAAACACCATATATTTT

J gene: TRBJ2-5
D gene: -
V gene: TRBV6-2/TRBV6-3
clone size: many
CDR3 protein: CASSVAETQYF
CDR3 DNA: TGTGCCAGCAGTGTTGCGGAGACCCAGTACTTC

J gene: TRBJ2-2
D gene: -
V gene: TRBV28
clone size: few
CDR3 protein: CASSLLLESTGELFF
CDR3 DNA: TGTGCCAGCAGTCTCCTACTAGAAAGCACCGGGGAGCTGTTTTTT

J gene: TRBJ1-5
D gene: -
V gene: TRBV12-3/TRBV12-4
clone size: many
CDR3 protein: CASSSHRDPRGDQPQHF
CDR3 DNA: TGTGCCAGCAGTTCGCATCGGGACCCTAGAGGGGATCAGCCCCAGCATTTT

J gene: TRBJ2-7
D gene: -
V gene: TRBV11-2
clone size: few
CDR3 protein: CASRRDTGYEQYF
CDR3 DNA: TGTGCCAGCAGGCGGGACACAGGCTACGAGCAGTACTTC

J gene: TRBJ1-1
D gene: -
V gene: TRBV28
clone size: many
CDR3 protein: CASSFRGEGTEAFF
CDR3 DNA: TGTGCCAGCAGTTTCCGAGGGGAGGGCACTGAAGCTTTCTTT

J gene: TRBJ1-1
D gene: -
V gene: TRBV4-1
clone size: few
CDR3 protein: CASSQESGTVNTEAFF
CDR3 DNA: TGCGCCAGCAGCCAAGAAAGCGGGACGGTCAACACTGAAGCTTTCTTT

J gene: TRBJ1-2
D gene: -
V gene: TRBV28
clone size: many
CDR3 protein: CASDGERYGYTF
CDR3 DNA: TGTGCCAGCGACGGGGAACGCTATGGCTACACCTTC

J gene: TRBJ2-7
D gene: TRBD2
V gene: TRBV29-1
clone size: many
CDR3 protein: CSGIRGLAGVQSYEQYF
CDR3 DNA: TGCAGCGGGATCAGGGGACTAGCGGGAGTTCAGTCCTACGAGCAGTACTTC

J gene: TRBJ1-1
D gene: TRBD1
V gene: TRBV28
clone size: -
CDR3 protein: CASSLTGTGLGTEAFF
CDR3 DNA: TGTGCCAGCAGCTTAACCGGGACAGGGCTGGGCACTGAAGCTTTCTTT

J gene: TRBJ2-4
D gene: TRBD1
V gene: TRBV5-4
clone size: few
CDR3 protein: CASSQRQGAVNIQYF
CDR3 DNA: TGTGCCAGCAGCCAGAGACAGGGGGCAGTTAACATTCAGTACTTC

J gene: TRBJ1-5
D gene: -
V gene: TRBV30
clone size: once
CDR3 protein: CAWSDGRDYYSNQPQRF
CDR3 DNA: TGTGCCTGGAGTGATGGCAGGGATTACTATAGTAATCAGCCCCAGCGTTTT

J gene: TRBJ2-7
D gene: -
V gene: TRBV7-9
clone size: -
CDR3 protein: CASTPPGGGAYEQYF
CDR3 DNA: TGTGCCAGCACCCCCCCCGGAGGAGGGGCCTACGAGCAGTACTTC

J gene: TRBJ1-5
D gene: -
V gene: TRBV19
clone size: many
CDR3 protein: CASSIDLGNQPQHF
CDR3 DNA: TGTGCCAGTAGTATCGACTTGGGCAATCAGCCCCAGCATTTT

J gene: TRBJ1-2
D gene: TRBD1
V gene: TRBV10-3
clone size: many
CDR3 protein: CAIGWTGFGGGYTF
CDR3 DNA: TGTGCCATCGGATGGACAGGGTTCGGAGGGGGCTACACCTTC

J gene: TRBJ1-1
D gene: -
V gene: TRBV10-3
clone size: many
CDR3 protein: CAISARVCTEAFF
CDR3 DNA: TGTGCCATCAGTGCCAGGGTTTGCACTGAAGCTTTCTTT

J gene: TRBJ1-3
D gene: -
V gene: TRBV5-1
clone size: -
CDR3 protein: CASSLSIAKTSGNTIYF
CDR3 DNA: TGCGCCAGCAGCTTGTCAATAGCAAAAACCTCTGGAAACACCATATATTTT

J gene: TRBJ1-2
D gene: TRBD1
V gene: TRBV19
clone size: few
CDR3 protein: CASTDPRTGLYGYTF
CDR3 DNA: TGTGCCAGTACCGACCCCCGGACAGGGCTGTATGGCTACACCTTC

J gene: TRBJ1-1
D gene: -
V gene: TRBV12-3/TRBV12-4
clone size: -
CDR3 protein: CASSFSPTQATEAFF
CDR3 DNA: TGTGCCAGCAGTTTTTCCCCGACGCAGGCCACTGAAGCTTTCTTT

J gene: TRBJ1-5
D gene: -
V gene: TRBV2
clone size: many
CDR3 protein: CASRGGTISNQPQHF
CDR3 DNA: TGTGCCAGCAGGGGGGGCACCATAAGCAATCAGCCCCAGCATTTT

J gene: TRBJ1-1
D gene: -
V gene: TRBV12-3/TRBV12-4
clone size: -
CDR3 protein: CATNVHGNTEAFF
CDR3 DNA: TGTGCCACTAACGTCCACGGAAACACTGAAGCTTTCTTT

J gene: TRBJ1-5
D gene: -
V gene: TRBV15
clone size: many
CDR3 protein: CATSSTFQPQHF
CDR3 DNA: TGTGCCACCAGCAGCACGTTCCAGCCCCAGCATTTT

J gene: TRBJ2-7
D gene: -
V gene: TRBV28
clone size: few
CDR3 protein: CTSNRDGYEQYF
CDR3 DNA: TGTACCAGCAACCGCGATGGTTACGAGCAGTACTTC

J gene: TRBJ2-4
D gene: TRBD2
V gene: TRBV11-2
clone size: many
CDR3 protein: CASSLFAGRAGDIQYF
CDR3 DNA: TGTGCCAGCAGCTTATTCGCCGGCAGGGCGGGGGACATTCAGTACTTC

J gene: TRBJ1-2
D gene: -
V gene: TRBV12-3/TRBV12-4
clone size: few
CDR3 protein: CASSLGHRGYGYTF
CDR3 DNA: TGTGCCAGCAGTTTAGGGCACCGCGGCTATGGCTACACCTTC

J gene: TRBJ1-1
D gene: -
V gene: TRBV20-1
clone size: many
CDR3 protein: CSAGRGILMTEAFF
CDR3 DNA: TGCAGTGCTGGAAGGGGGATATTAATGACTGAAGCTTTCTTT

J gene: TRBJ2-2
D gene: TRBD2
V gene: TRBV12-3/TRBV12-4
clone size: -
CDR3 protein: CASSSPGLAGGLVGELFF
CDR3 DNA: TGTGCCAGCAGTTCCCCGGGACTAGCGGGGGGGTTGGTCGGGGAGCTGTTTTTT

J gene: TRBJ1-5
D gene: -
V gene: TRBV12-3/TRBV12-4
clone size: -
CDR3 protein: CASSFISGQPQHF
CDR3 DNA: TGTGCCAGCAGTTTTATTTCGGGTCAGCCCCAGCATTTT

J gene: TRBJ2-5
D gene: -
V gene: TRBV3-1
clone size: few
CDR3 protein: CASSQAVNRVLGETQYF
CDR3 DNA: TGTGCCAGCAGCCAAGCCGTTAACAGGGTTCTAGGAGAGACCCAGTACTTC

J gene: TRBJ2-4
D gene: TRBD1
V gene: TRBV6-2/TRBV6-3
clone size: -
CDR3 protein: CASSDPIRTGKNIQYF
CDR3 DNA: TGTGCCAGCAGTGACCCAATTCGGACAGGGAAAAACATTCAGTACTTC

J gene: TRBJ2-5
D gene: -
V gene: TRBV28
clone size: few
CDR3 protein: CATWTVRETQYF
CDR3 DNA: TGTGCCACTTGGACAGTGCGAGAGACCCAGTACTTC

J gene: TRBJ2-5
D gene: TRBD1
V gene: TRBV24-1
clone size: many
CDR3 protein: CATSGYPGQGDLQETQYF
CDR3 DNA: TGTGCCACCAGTGGTTACCCGGGACAGGGCGATCTACAAGAGACCCAGTACTTC

J gene: TRBJ2-5
D gene: TRBD2
V gene: TRBV5-1
clone size: many
CDR3 protein: CASSLASGGLETQYF
CDR3 DNA: TGCGCCAGCAGCTTGGCCTCGGGGGGTTTGGAGACCCAGTACTTC

J gene: TRBJ1-1
D gene: TRBD1
V gene: TRBV5-1
clone size: few
CDR3 protein: CASRDTGALNTEAFF
CDR3 DNA: TGCGCCAGCAGAGATACAGGGGCTCTGAACACTGAAGCTTTCTTT

J gene: TRBJ1-5
D gene: -
V gene: TRBV12-3/TRBV12-4
clone size: many
CDR3 protein: CASSLSGSYSNQPQHF
CDR3 DNA: TGTGCCAGCAGTTTATCGGGGTCTTATAGCAATCAGCCCCAGCATTTT

J gene: TRBJ2-7
D gene: TRBD1
V gene: TRBV7-9
clone size: many
CDR3 protein: CASSWGQGAYEQYF
CDR3 DNA: TGTGCCAGCAGCTGGGGACAGGGGGCCTACGAGCAGTACTTC

J gene: TRBJ2-7
D gene: -
V gene: TRBV9
clone size: few
CDR3 protein: CASSVDGYEQYF
CDR3 DNA: TGTGCCAGCAGCGTAGATGGGTACGAGCAGTACTTC

J gene: TRBJ1-3
D gene: -
V gene: TRBV6-1
clone size: many
CDR3 protein: CASRENGNTIYF
CDR3 DNA: TGTGCCAGCAGGGAGAATGGAAACACCATATATTTT

J gene: TRBJ1-2
D gene: -
V gene: TRBV12-3/TRBV12-4
clone size: many
CDR3 protein: CASSMGSGYTF
CDR3 DNA: TGTGCCAGCAGTATGGGAAGCGGCTACACCTTC

J gene: TRBJ1-1
D gene: -
V gene: TRBV6-5
clone size: many
CDR3 protein: CASSYSLGREGRAFF
CDR3 DNA: TGTGCCAGCAGTTACTCCTTGGGCCGGGAAGGCCGCGCTTTCTTT

J gene: TRBJ1-1
D gene: -
V gene: TRBV9
clone size: many
CDR3 protein: CASSPRPGMNTEAFF
CDR3 DNA: TGTGCCAGCAGCCCCCGTCCCGGGATGAACACTGAAGCTTTCTTT

J gene: TRBJ1-2
D gene: TRBD1
V gene: TRBV10-3
clone size: -
CDR3 protein: CAIGDRDGYGYTF
CDR3 DNA: TGTGCCATCGGGGACAGGGACGGCTATGGCTACACCTTC

J gene: TRBJ1-5
D gene: -
V gene: TRBV6-2/TRBV6-3
clone size: -
CDR3 protein: CASVGGIGYYSNQPQHF
CDR3 DNA: TGTGCCAGTGTGGGGGGTATCGGATATTATAGCAATCAGCCCCAGCATTTT

J gene: TRBJ1-1
D gene: -
V gene: TRBV30
clone size: many
CDR3 protein: CAWSVPEIVNTEAFF
CDR3 DNA: TGTGCCTGGAGTGTACCAGAGATCGTGAACACTGAAGCTTTCTTT

J gene: TRBJ1-5
D gene: TRBD1
V gene: TRBV27
clone size: -
CDR3 protein: CASSSGQGDYGNQPQHF
CDR3 DNA: TGTGCCAGCAGTTCAGGACAGGGGGATTACGGCAATCAGCCCCAGCATTTT

J gene: TRBJ1-2
D gene: -
V gene: TRBV7-9
clone size: many
CDR3 protein: CASSFGTANYGYTF
CDR3 DNA: TGTGCCAGCAGCTTCGGCACCGCTAACTATGGCTACACCTTC

J gene: TRBJ2-2
D gene: -
V gene: TRBV28
clone size: -
CDR3 protein: CASSFRGGRTGELFF
CDR3 DNA: TGTGCCAGCAGTTTTAGGGGGGGCCGGACCGGGGAGCTGTTTTTT

J gene: TRBJ2-5
D gene: TRBD2
V gene: TRBV6-1
clone size: -
CDR3 protein: CASSETSGGIQETQYF
CDR3 DNA: TGTGCCAGCAGTGAGACTAGCGGGGGAATCCAAGAGACCCAGTACTTC

J gene: TRBJ1-1
D gene: -
V gene: TRBV6-4
clone size: -
CDR3 protein: CASRRVGGTEAFF
CDR3 DNA: TGTGCCAGCAGGAGGGTGGGGGGCACTGAAGCTTTCTTT

J gene: TRBJ1-1
D gene: -
V gene: TRBV28
clone size: -
CDR3 protein: CASLRERSEAFF
CDR3 DNA: TGTGCCAGCCTCCGGGAACGGTCTGAAGCTTTCTTT

J gene: TRBJ2-7
D gene: TRBD2
V gene: TRBV6-2/TRBV6-3
clone size: few
CDR3 protein: CASSPLPGQRLAVSSYEQYF
CDR3 DNA: TGTGCCAGCAGTCCCTTACCGGGACAGAGACTAGCGGTGAGCTCCTACGAGCAGTACTTC